This T cell receptor (beta chain) was identified during a study of spatial heterogeneity in lung cancer. Study summary: Consistently, beta-chain sequences turned up in larger numbers than alpha-chain sequences did.

Study results and limitations: In tumors, expanded intratumoral alpha and beta TCR counts tracked mutation counts.

This CDR3 comprises 16 residues. V was pared by 0 bases and J by 9 bases, with 9 bases of the junction left unmatched. Germline assignment: CDR1 SGHTA and CDR2 FQGNSA. By sample share, this clonotype is medium-sized. Its antigen is unidentified. Every cDNA TCR molecule received its own unique molecular identifier. TCRdb re-called the 5' RACE reads through MiXCR, storing one row per CDR3 protein. The top ten clones hold 25% to 30% of a sample with 5,700 or so distinct CDR3 sequences, around 7% of them seen once. Time point reported: sample taken at primary tumor resection. The donor population consisted of some 67 patients with untreated, early-stage non-small cell lung cancer.

The sequence was obtained from a female donor with early-stage non-small cell lung cancer. V and J are TRBV7-2 and TRBJ2-7; 12 nucleotides match TRBD2. The sample consisted of lung tumor tissue, taken at surgery. CDR3 residues: CASSLAASGGGSGQYF. In DNA form, the CDR3 reads TGTGCCAGCAGCTTAGCGGCTAGCGGGGGGGGCTCCGGGCAGTACTTC.